The 30 T cell receptor beta chains in this list originate from one sample, sequenced in a study of OX40 agonist ivuxolimab in advanced cancers. Produced via immunoSEQ multiplex PCR; TCRdb's table is partial and in-frame only. In the table there are tens of thousands of clones, 79% of which are singletons. The sequencing used CD4+ or CD8+ T cells sorted from blood, collected in a trial of the OX40 agonist ivuxolimab. The receptors were gathered from an adult with an advanced solid tumor such as melanoma, head and neck, liver or kidney cancer.

The chain recombines TRBV11-2 with TRBJ2-3; either TRBD1 or TRBD2 may supply D (5 bases each). Germline CDR1 is SGHAT and CDR2 is FQNNGV. The CDR3 totals 13 residues. Trimming took off 5 bases at V and 5 bases at J, with 11 bases between the two ends. The CDR3 is CASSGTGGDTQYF. As DNA, the CDR3 is TGTGCCAGCAGCGGGACGGGCGGAGATACGCAGTATTTT.

V usage is TRBV7-8 and J usage is TRBJ1-1; D is undetermined. V was pared by 5 bases and J by 2 bases, with 15 bases between. The CDR3 runs 15 residues. CDR1 and CDR2 from the germline V gene are SGHVS and FQNEAQ. The CDR3 here is CASSPRVAGNTEAFF. DNA for the CDR3: TGTGCCAGCAGCCCTAGGGTGGCAGGTAACACTGAAGCTTTCTTT.

J is TRBJ1-2 and V is TRBV7-9; D uncertain. The CDR3 is 12 amino acids. V lost 3 bases to trimming and J lost 7 bases, with 9 bases between them. Germline CDR1 is SEHNR and CDR2 is FQNEAQ (reference sequence). The CDR3, as DNA: TGTGCCAGCAGCTTTAACATATCTGGCTACACCTTC. Translating gives CASSFNISGYTF.

As for this clone: Germline is not matched at one junction end, which may reflect a read error. V usage is TRBV6-5 and J usage is TRBJ2-7, with D possibly being TRBD2 (5 bases). Germline-derived CDR1 and CDR2 are MNHEY and SVGAGI. The CDR3 extends over 14 amino acids. CDR3 region: CAISEGRGAYEQYF. Here the CDR3 DNA reads TGTGCCATCAGTGAGGGAAGAGGAGCCTACGAGCAGTACTTC.

The chain is built from TRBV7-6 and TRBJ2-1, with 9 bases identical to TRBD2. J was trimmed by 9 bases and V by 1 base; bases with no gene match: 7. Germline lookup yields CDR1 SGHVS and CDR2 FNYEAQ. The CDR3 loop spans 15 amino acids. The CDR3 here is CASSLGGGRVVEQFF. The CDR3 DNA reads TGTGCCAGCAGCTTAGGTGGCGGGAGGGTAGTTGAGCAGTTCTTC.

CDR3 in amino acids: CASSPQKLFQETQYF. The DNA of the CDR3 is TGTGCCAGCAGCCCTCAGAAGCTTTTCCAAGAGACCCAGTACTTC. The rearrangement links TRBV7-2 to TRBJ2-5; no clear D gene. This CDR3 contains 15 residues. Germline CDR1 SGHTA, CDR2 FQGNSA. Trimming removed 5 bases at V and 1 base at J, with 14 bases between.

This chain uses TRBV9 with TRBJ1-4, with 10 nucleotides matching TRBD1. Germline CDR1 SGDLS, CDR2 YYNGEE. The trim removed 3 bases at V and 5 bases at J, leaving 13 bases unmatched. The CDR3 length is 18 residues. CDR3 sequence: CASSASGGTGALNEKLFF. The CDR3 DNA follows: TGTGCCAGCAGCGCAAGTGGGGGGACAGGGGCGCTGAATGAAAAACTGTTTTTT.

The chain is built from TRBV30 and TRBJ2-1, with 8 nucleotides matching TRBD2. The CDR3 covers 17 residues. Germline trimming cut 0 bases from V and 0 bases from J; bases unmatched to any gene: 7. In germline, CDR1 is GTSNPN, CDR2 SVGIG (reference sequence). The CDR3 loop is CAWSVRAGDLSYNEQFF. CDR3 bases: TGTGCCTGGAGTGTAAGAGCGGGGGACCTCTCCTACAATGAGCAGTTCTTC.

This clone was seen more than once but under ten times. The chain is built from TRBV7-8 and TRBJ2-2; 9 bases match TRBD2. Germline lookup yields CDR1 SGHVS and CDR2 FQNEAQ. Germline trimming cut 1 base from V and 7 bases from J; bases unmatched to any gene: 10. CDR3 length: 17 amino acids. CDR3 coding DNA: TGTGCCAGCAGCTTAGGAAGGAGGCGGGGGGGCTTCGGGGAGCTGTTTTTT. Its protein is CASSLGRRRGGFGELFF. The full variable domain, in which reference TRBV7-8 and TRBJ2-2 provide the parts outside the CDR3, is GAGVSQSPRYKVAKRGQDVALRCDPISGHVSLFWYQQALGQGPEFLTYFQNEAQLDKSGLPSDRFFAERPEGSVSTLKIQRTQQEDSAVYLCASSLGRRRGGFGELFFGEGSRLTVL.

Here the CDR3 reads CASSLYRGSNQPQHF. The CDR3 region has the DNA TGTGCCAGCAGCTTATATCGGGGCAGCAATCAGCCCCAGCATTTT. The rearrangement uses TRBV7-8 and TRBJ1-5, with D possibly TRBD1 on 5 matching bases. V lost 2 bases to trimming and J lost 1 base, with 9 bases between them. The CDR3 extends over 15 amino acids. The V gene's germline CDR1 is SGHVS and CDR2 FQNEAQ.

Of note for this clone: This may stem from a read error, because a much larger clone lies one nucleotide away. V gene TRBV7-3 combines with J gene TRBJ1-1; no definite D call. CDR3 length: 13 amino acids. Germline values: CDR1 SGHTA, CDR2 FQGTGA. CDR3 protein: CASSLFMNSEAFF. The DNA of the CDR3 is TGTGCCAGCAGCTTATTCATGAACTCTGAAGCTTTCTTT.

The V gene is TRBV4-1, the J gene TRBJ1-2, with 7 nucleotides matching TRBD1. Germline CDR1 is MGHRA and CDR2 is YSYEKL. CDR3 size: 18 residues. Trimming at V came to 0 bases and at J to 3 bases, leaving 13 bases not matched to a gene. The CDR3 DNA sequence: TGCGCCAGCAGCCAAGATCGGATCAGGGACAGAAGCGACTATGGCTACACCTTC. It encodes CASSQDRIRDRSDYGYTF.

The chain joins TRBV4-3 to TRBJ2-1; TRBD1 agrees at 8 bases. V gave up 3 bases and J gave up 4 bases; unmatched junction bases: 5. CDR1 is LGHNA and CDR2 is YSLEER in the germline V gene. This CDR3 region has 15 residues. The CDR3 region is CASSHTGTGYNEQFF. The CDR3 DNA reads as TGCGCCAGCAGCCACACCGGGACAGGATACAATGAGCAGTTCTTC.

This sequence joins TRBV4-1 and TRBJ1-2, with 8 bases lining up with TRBD1. The CDR3 contains 14 residues. The germline CDR1 and CDR2 sequences are MGHRA and YSYEKL. Losses at the gene ends were 0 bases for V and 4 bases for J; bases not matched to a gene: 1. The CDR3 DNA is TGCGCCAGCAGCCAAGACAGGGGGCTCTATGGCTACACCTTC. The encoded protein is CASSQDRGLYGYTF.

This clone was recorded a few times. The rearrangement links TRBV11-2 to TRBJ2-1, with D uncertain. V dropped 3 bases and J dropped 2 bases, with 5 bases sitting between them. Germline V lookup: CDR1 SGHAT, CDR2 FQNNGV. The CDR3 spans 13 residues. CDR3 bases: TGTGCCAGCAGCTTCGCCGCCTACAATGAGCAGTTCTTC. It codes for CASSFAAYNEQFF.

For this clone: Other DNA sequences within the sample encode an identical CDR3. This chain links TRBV5-1 with TRBJ2-7; 9 bases line up with TRBD1. CDR1 SGHRS and CDR2 YFSETQ come from the germline V gene. The CDR3 contains 15 residues. The V segment lost 0 bases and the J segment 2 bases; nucleotides outside the gene matches: 3. CDR3 nucleotides: TGCGCCAGCAGCTTGGTTGGGACAGGGACCTACGAGCAGTACTTC. Amino acid sequence: CASSLVGTGTYEQYF.

V is TRBV28 and J is TRBJ2-1; TRBD2 agrees at 13 bases. This CDR3 is 15 amino acids long. Per the germline V gene, CDR1 is MDHEN and CDR2 is SYDVKM. J was trimmed by 7 bases and V by 6 bases; bases with no gene match: 6. CDR3 in DNA: TGTGCCAGCAGGACCGGGACTAGCGGGATAAATGAGCAGTTCTTC. Its protein is CASRTGTSGINEQFF.

The chain combines TRBV19 with TRBJ2-5; D tentatively reads TRBD1 or TRBD2 (7 bases each). The J call is doubtful: the DNA matches TRBJ2-7 better. This CDR3 is built from 12 residues. Germline CDR1 reads LNHDA; CDR2 reads SQIVND (reference sequence). The CDR3 DNA reads as TGTGCCAGCTCAGGGGGGGGCTACGAGCAGTACTTC. This translates into CASSGGGYEQYF.

The CDR3 region is CASSYEGQGPQHF. The DNA for the CDR3 is TGTGCCAGCAGTTACGAGGGTCAGGGGCCCCAGCATTTT. The gene calls are TRBV6-6 and TRBJ1-5; perhaps TRBD1 as D (5 bases). V was clipped by 2 bases and J by 9 bases, with 11 bases between them. The germline gives CDR1 MNHNY, CDR2 SVGAGI (reference sequence). The CDR3 has 13 residues.

This rearrangement joins TRBV7-9 to TRBJ1-1; D possibly corresponds to TRBD1 (6 bases). Trimming stripped 5 bases from V and 5 bases from J, with 9 bases between. The CDR3 consists of 12 residues. Germline V gives CDR1 SEHNR, CDR2 FQNEAQ (reference sequence). This CDR3 reads CASSPGATEAFF. As DNA, the CDR3 is TGTGCCAGCAGCCCAGGGGCAACTGAAGCTTTCTTT. The whole variable domain, filled in from reference TRBV7-9 and TRBJ1-1, reads DTGVSQNPRHKITKRGQNVTFRCDPISEHNRLYWYRQTLGQGPEFLTYFQNEAQLEKSRLLSDRFSAERPKGSFSTLEIQRTEQGDSAMYLCASSPGATEAFFGQGTRLTVV.

This clone was recorded only once. The chain recombines TRBV18 with TRBJ1-1; D remains unclear. Germline CDR1 is KGHSH and CDR2 is LQKENI. V was cut by 0 bases and J by 1 base, with 6 bases left in between. The CDR3 totals 14 residues. CDR3 nucleotides: TGTGCCAGCTCACCACCTTCGAAGAACACTGAAGCTTTCTTT. The encoded protein is CASSPPSKNTEAFF.

This clone was observed a few times. The chain links TRBV6-6 to TRBJ1-1, with D possibly matching TRBD1 (5 bases). V was shortened by 2 bases and J by 11 bases, with 9 bases between the two germline ends. CDR3 length: 11 amino acids. Germline CDR1 reads MNHNY; CDR2 reads SVGAGI (reference sequence). CDR3 nucleotides: TGTGCCAGCAGTTACGGGGCTCTGGCTTTCTTT. It translates to CASSYGALAFF.

The chain recombines TRBV6-4 with TRBJ1-1; tentatively, D is TRBD1 (6 bases). The CDR3 contains 15 residues. Trimming stripped 6 bases from V and 3 bases from J, with 17 bases between. Germline CDR1 reads MRHNA; CDR2 reads SNTAGT. The CDR3 protein is CASRLQGIGDTEAFF. In DNA form, the CDR3 reads TGTGCCAGCAGACTACAGGGAATCGGGGACACTGAAGCTTTCTTT.

This chain uses TRBV7-2 with TRBJ2-5; D is uncertain. Germline V gene lookup returns CDR1 SGHTA and CDR2 FQGNSA. CDR3 length: 12 residues. The V and J ends lost 8 bases and 5 bases respectively, with 12 bases between them. CDR3 DNA sequence: TGTGCCAGCTGCCAATCGCGGGAGACCCAGTACTTC. Residues: CASCQSRETQYF.

The rearrangement uses TRBV7-7 and TRBJ2-3; 8 positions match TRBD2. From germline, CDR1 is SSHAT and CDR2 FNYEAQ (reference sequence). The CDR3 loop spans 16 amino acids. Trimming took 5 bases from V and 3 from J; bases not matched to a gene: 10. The CDR3: CASSLLAASGTDTQYF. For the CDR3, the DNA is TGTGCCAGCAGCCTACTAGCGGCTAGCGGTACAGATACGCAGTATTTT.

V usage is TRBV7-3 and J usage is TRBJ1-1; 8 bases map to TRBD1. Germline V lookup: CDR1 SGHTA, CDR2 FQGTGA. The CDR3 has 14 residues. V lost 4 bases to trimming and J lost 5 bases; unmatched junction nucleotides: 6. This CDR3 is CASSSQGARTEAFF. The CDR3, as DNA: TGTGCCAGCAGCTCTCAGGGGGCGCGAACTGAAGCTTTCTTT.

This clone is a singleton in its sample. The chain uses TRBV28 and TRBJ1-4; D remains ambiguous. With 3 bases removed from V and 5 bases from J, the gap between germline ends came to 13 bases. Germline assignment: CDR1 MDHEN and CDR2 SYDVKM. This CDR3 contains 15 residues. CDR3 residues: CASSLSGSANEKLFF. CDR3 coding DNA: TGTGCCAGCAGTTTGTCAGGCAGTGCAAATGAAAAACTGTTTTTT.

This chain links TRBV14 with TRBJ2-2; no definite D call. Germline CDR1 and CDR2: SGHDN and FVKESK. V was clipped by 1 base and J by 7 bases, with 7 bases between them. This CDR3 is built from 13 residues. The CDR3 coding sequence is TGTGCCAGCAGCCAAGCGCGTTTCGGGGAGCTGTTTTTT. This translates into CASSQARFGELFF.

The chain's CDR3 is CASSYSTGAYGYTF. The DNA for the CDR3 is TGTGCCAGCAGTTACTCGACAGGGGCCTATGGCTACACCTTC. The chain links TRBV6-6 to TRBJ1-2; the match to TRBD1 covers 8 bases. CDR1 is MNHNY, CDR2 SVGAGI, per germline (reference sequence). The CDR3 runs 14 residues. Losses at the gene ends were 0 bases for V and 4 bases for J; bases not matched to a gene: 1.

V gene TRBV5-1 combines with J gene TRBJ2-5, with D possibly TRBD1 on 6 matching bases. Deletions cut 1 base from V and 5 bases from J, with 12 bases between. Per the germline V gene, CDR1 is SGHRS and CDR2 is YFSETQ. This CDR3 contains 14 residues. The CDR3 bases are TGCGCCAGCAGCTTGCCAGAGGGGGTTGAGACCCAGTACTTC. Residues: CASSLPEGVETQYF.